Listed below are T cell receptor beta chains from one sample, sequenced in a study of CD8 T cells in Susac syndrome. TCRdb reanalysed the immunoSEQ multiplex PCR reads using MiXCR and keeps one entry per CDR3 protein. The sample lists about 430,000 distinct CDR3 sequences, 75% to 90% occurring once. The sequenced sample consisted of CD8+ T cells from PBMCs. The receptor source for this set is a human donor with multiple sclerosis. Each CDR3 is given with its conserved first and last residue. The order of the fields is clone size, V gene, D gene, J gene, CDR3 protein, CDR3 DNA. A D gene is named only where the DNA matches it firmly. Clone size is stated in some rows and not others, as once, few, many or a class when expanded.

NA	TRBV10-3	TRBD2	TRBJ2-7	CAISASGSYEQYF	TGTGCCATCAGTGCCAGCGGGAGCTACGAGCAGTACTTC
NA	TRBV28	TRBD2	TRBJ2-7	CASSLTSGRTYEQYF	TGTGCCAGCAGCCTGACTAGCGGGCGTACCTACGAGCAGTACTTC
NA	TRBV5-1	NA	TRBJ2-7	CASSLEQGFYYEQYF	TGCGCCAGCAGCTTGGAACAGGGTTTCTACTACGAGCAGTACTTC
NA	TRBV27	NA	TRBJ1-1	CASSLYSPAGTNTEAFF	TGTGCCAGCAGTTTATATAGTCCCGCGGGGACGAACACTGAAGCTTTCTTT
once	TRBV29-1	NA	TRBJ2-2	CSVERETGELFF	TGCAGCGTTGAACGGGAAACCGGGGAGCTGTTTTTT
NA	TRBV6-1	NA	TRBJ2-3	CASSPFSGPPTDTQYF	TGTGCCAGCAGCCCGTTCTCGGGGCCGCCCACAGATACGCAGTATTTT
NA	TRBV27	NA	TRBJ1-1	CASSLGRGAEAFF	TGTGCCAGCAGTTTAGGCAGGGGTGCTGAAGCTTTCTTT
NA	TRBV5-1	NA	TRBJ2-7	CASSSTRDNYEQYF	TGCGCCAGCAGCTCCACCCGGGACAACTACGAGCAGTACTTC
once	TRBV6-2/TRBV6-3	NA	TRBJ2-7	CAVKQGIGSDEQYF	TGTGCCGTAAAACAGGGAATCGGATCCGACGAGCAGTACTTC
NA	TRBV20-1	NA	TRBJ2-7	CSARVELDGYEQYF	TGCAGTGCTAGAGTAGAATTGGACGGCTACGAGCAGTACTTC
NA	TRBV27	TRBD1	TRBJ1-5	CASSGTGVAQPQHF	TGTGCCAGTTCCGGGACAGGGGTCGCACAGCCCCAGCATTTT
NA	TRBV3-1	NA	TRBJ2-7	CASSALRSGVSYEQYF	TGTGCCAGCAGCGCCCTGAGGAGTGGGGTGTCCTACGAGCAGTACTTC
NA	TRBV9	TRBD1	TRBJ2-7	CASSVTGTATYEQYF	TGTGCCAGCAGCGTTACCGGGACAGCCACTTACGAGCAGTACTTC
once	TRBV29-1	NA	TRBJ1-2	CSAMPGGGYTF	TGCAGCGCTATGCCGGGGGGTGGCTACACCTTC
few	TRBV30	TRBD2	TRBJ2-7	CAWSFSGRATYEQYF	TGTGCCTGGAGTTTTAGCGGGAGGGCGACCTACGAGCAGTACTTC
once	TRBV4-1	TRBD2	TRBJ2-1	CASSQEKREYNEQFF	TGCGCCAGCAGCCAAGAAAAGCGGGAGTACAATGAGCAGTTCTTC
NA	TRBV5-1	NA	TRBJ1-1	CASSAWTENTEAFF	TGCGCCAGCAGCGCCTGGACCGAGAACACTGAAGCTTTCTTT
NA	TRBV14	NA	TRBJ2-3	CASSQITTDTQYF	TGTGCCAGCAGCCAAATCACCACAGATACGCAGTATTTT
NA	TRBV19	TRBD2	TRBJ2-1	CASSTPLSGRNYEQFF	TGTGCCAGTAGTACCCCCCTAAGCGGGAGGAACTATGAGCAGTTCTTC
NA	TRBV24-1	TRBD1	TRBJ2-1	CATSDPRDSDNEQFF	TGTGCCACCAGTGATCCGAGGGACAGCGACAATGAGCAGTTCTTC
NA	TRBV6-5	NA	TRBJ1-1	CASSYRLTATLNEAFF	TGTGCCAGCAGTTACCGGTTGACAGCGACCCTAAATGAAGCTTTCTTT
NA	TRBV5-6	NA	TRBJ2-1	CASRKGPLSYNEQFF	TGTGCCAGCCGAAAAGGACCCCTGAGCTACAATGAGCAGTTCTTC
few	TRBV6-2/TRBV6-3	NA	TRBJ2-7	CASRSPEYLYEQYF	TGTGCCAGCAGATCACCTGAGTATCTTTACGAGCAGTACTTC
NA	TRBV11-2	TRBD1	TRBJ1-1	CASSFWTGVRMNTEAFF	TGTGCCAGCAGCTTTTGGACAGGGGTTAGAATGAACACTGAAGCTTTCTTT
NA	TRBV5-1	TRBD2	TRBJ2-1	CASKGGLAIEQFF	TGCGCCAGCAAAGGGGGACTAGCAATAGAGCAGTTCTTC
few	TRBV7-9	TRBD1	TRBJ2-7	CASSSGQEFYEQYF	TGTGCCAGCAGCTCTGGACAGGAGTTCTACGAGCAGTACTTC
NA	TRBV29-1	TRBD1	TRBJ2-5	CSVGTGVRVGETQYF	TGCAGCGTTGGGACAGGGGTAAGAGTCGGAGAGACCCAGTACTTC
NA	TRBV6-1	NA	TRBJ1-1	CASSENLNTEAFF	TGTGCCAGCAGTGAAAACCTGAACACTGAAGCTTTCTTT
NA	TRBV20-1	NA	TRBJ2-7	CSASGTNTYEQYF	TGCAGTGCTAGCGGGACCAACACCTACGAGCAGTACTTC
few	TRBV19	NA	TRBJ2-1	CASSINSGTYNEQFF	TGTGCCAGTAGTATTAACTCCGGGACCTACAATGAGCAGTTCTTC
NA	TRBV14	NA	TRBJ2-7	CASSQSWGIRAYEQYF	TGTGCCAGCAGCCAATCGTGGGGCATCCGTGCCTACGAGCAGTACTTC
NA	TRBV7-6	NA	TRBJ2-5	CASSLIGGGETQYF	TGTGCCAGCAGCTTAATCGGTGGGGGGGAGACCCAGTACTTC
few	TRBV27	TRBD1	TRBJ1-5	CASSSTGGGNQPQHF	TGTGCCAGCAGTTCGACAGGGGGCGGCAATCAGCCCCAGCATTTT
NA	TRBV29-1	NA	TRBJ2-2	CSVDGGGTNTGELFF	TGCAGCGTTGACGGTGGCGGCACGAACACCGGGGAGCTGTTTTTT
once	TRBV29-1	TRBD2	TRBJ2-1	CSVVSGKDEQFF	TGCAGCGTTGTGAGCGGGAAGGATGAGCAGTTCTTC
NA	TRBV27	NA	TRBJ2-5	CASSGDRERETQYF	TGTGCCAGCAGTGGAGACAGAGAAAGAGAAACCCAGTACTTC
NA	TRBV20-1	TRBD2	TRBJ2-3	CSASTLRGGTDTQYF	TGCAGTGCTAGCACCCTGCGGGGGGGGACAGATACGCAGTATTTT
NA	TRBV15	NA	TRBJ2-3	CATSNRGGADTQYF	TGTGCCACCAGCAACCGTGGGGGCGCAGATACGCAGTATTTT
once	TRBV11-2	NA	TRBJ2-7	CASSRQAPEEYF	TGTGCCAGCAGTCGACAGGCTCCTGAGGAGTACTTC
few	TRBV30	NA	TRBJ2-7	CAWSVSILGGPYEQYF	TGTGCCTGGAGTGTAAGCATTCTCGGGGGTCCCTACGAGCAGTACTTC